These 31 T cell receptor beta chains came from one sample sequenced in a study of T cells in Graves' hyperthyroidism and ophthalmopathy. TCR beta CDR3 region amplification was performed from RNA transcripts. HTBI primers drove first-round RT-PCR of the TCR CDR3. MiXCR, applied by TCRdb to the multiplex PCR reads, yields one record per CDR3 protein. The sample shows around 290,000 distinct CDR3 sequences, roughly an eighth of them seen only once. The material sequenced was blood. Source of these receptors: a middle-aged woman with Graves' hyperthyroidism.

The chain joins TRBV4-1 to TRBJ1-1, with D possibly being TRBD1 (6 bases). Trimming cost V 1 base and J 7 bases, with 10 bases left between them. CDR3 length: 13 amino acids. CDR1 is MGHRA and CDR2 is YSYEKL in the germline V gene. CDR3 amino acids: CASSQGTAVEAFF. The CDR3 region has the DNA TGCGCCAGCAGCCAAGGGACAGCAGTTGAAGCTTTCTTT.

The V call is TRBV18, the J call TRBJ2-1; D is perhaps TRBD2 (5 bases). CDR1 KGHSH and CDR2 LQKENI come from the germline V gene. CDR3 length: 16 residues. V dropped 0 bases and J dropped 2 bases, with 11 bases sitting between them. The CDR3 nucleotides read TGTGCCAGCTCACCACCTCAGCGGCAACCCTACAATGAGCAGTTCTTC. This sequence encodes CASSPPQRQPYNEQFF.

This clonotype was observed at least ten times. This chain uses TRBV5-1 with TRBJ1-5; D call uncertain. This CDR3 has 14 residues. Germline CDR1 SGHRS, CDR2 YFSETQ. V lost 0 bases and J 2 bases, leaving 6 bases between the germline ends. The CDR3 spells CASSLGDGNQPQHF. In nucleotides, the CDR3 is TGCGCCAGCAGCTTGGGGGATGGCAATCAGCCCCAGCATTTT.

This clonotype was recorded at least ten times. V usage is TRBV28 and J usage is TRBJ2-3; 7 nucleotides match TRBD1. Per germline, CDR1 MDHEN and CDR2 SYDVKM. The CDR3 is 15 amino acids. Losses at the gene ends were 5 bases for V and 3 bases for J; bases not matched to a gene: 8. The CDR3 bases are TGTGCCAGCAGTCTGACAGGGTTGGGGACAGATACGCAGTATTTT. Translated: CASSLTGLGTDTQYF. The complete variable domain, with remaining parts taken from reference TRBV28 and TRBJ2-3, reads DVKVTQSSRYLVKRTGEKVFLECVQDMDHENMFWYRQDPGLGLRLIYFSYDVKMKEKGDIPEGYSVSREKKERFSLILESASTNQTSMYLCASSLTGLGTDTQYFGPGTRLTVL.

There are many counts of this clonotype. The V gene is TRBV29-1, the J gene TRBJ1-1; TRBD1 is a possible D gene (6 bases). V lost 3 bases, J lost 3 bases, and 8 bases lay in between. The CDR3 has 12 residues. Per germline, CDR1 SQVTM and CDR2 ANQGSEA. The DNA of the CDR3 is TGCAGCGTTGAGGACAGCTACACTGAAGCTTTCTTT. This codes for CSVEDSYTEAFF.

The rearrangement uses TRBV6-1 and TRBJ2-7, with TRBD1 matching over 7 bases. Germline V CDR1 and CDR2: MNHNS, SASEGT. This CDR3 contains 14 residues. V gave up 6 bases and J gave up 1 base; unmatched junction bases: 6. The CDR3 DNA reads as TGTGCCAGCAGGGATCCGGGACAGTCCTACGAGCAGTACTTC. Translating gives CASRDPGQSYEQYF.

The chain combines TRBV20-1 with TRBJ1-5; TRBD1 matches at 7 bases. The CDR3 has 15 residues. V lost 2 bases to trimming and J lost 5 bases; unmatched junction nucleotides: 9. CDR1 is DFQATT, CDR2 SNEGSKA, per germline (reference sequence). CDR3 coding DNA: TGCAGTGCTAGACCAAATACAGGGGACGATCAGCCCCAGCATTTT. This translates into CSARPNTGDDQPQHF.

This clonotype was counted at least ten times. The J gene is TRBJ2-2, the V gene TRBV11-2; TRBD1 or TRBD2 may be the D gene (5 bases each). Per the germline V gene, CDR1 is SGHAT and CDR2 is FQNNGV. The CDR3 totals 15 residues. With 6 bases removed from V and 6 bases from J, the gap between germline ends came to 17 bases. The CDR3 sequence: CASRAPGRTSGELFF. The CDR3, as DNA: TGTGCCAGCAGGGCTCCGGGACGGACCTCCGGGGAGCTGTTTTTT.

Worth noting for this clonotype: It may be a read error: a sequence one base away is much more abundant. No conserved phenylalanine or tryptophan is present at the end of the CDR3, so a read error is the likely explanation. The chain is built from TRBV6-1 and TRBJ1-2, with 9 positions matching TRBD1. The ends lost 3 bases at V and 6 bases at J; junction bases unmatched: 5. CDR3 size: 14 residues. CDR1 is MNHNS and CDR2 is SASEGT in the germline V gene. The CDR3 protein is CASSDWRDRDGYTL. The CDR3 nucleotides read TGTGCCAGCAGTGACTGGCGGGACAGGGATGGCTACACCCTC.

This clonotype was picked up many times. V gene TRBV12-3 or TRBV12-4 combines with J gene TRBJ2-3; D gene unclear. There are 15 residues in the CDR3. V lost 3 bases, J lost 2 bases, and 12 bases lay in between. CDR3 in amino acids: CASSFGQPDTDTQYF. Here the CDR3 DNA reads TGTGCCAGCAGTTTCGGGCAACCAGACACAGATACGCAGTATTTT.

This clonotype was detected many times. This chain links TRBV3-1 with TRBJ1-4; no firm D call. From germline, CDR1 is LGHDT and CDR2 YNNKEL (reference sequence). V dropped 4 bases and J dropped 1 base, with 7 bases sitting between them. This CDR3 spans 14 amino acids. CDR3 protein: CASSPRETNEKLFF. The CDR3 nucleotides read TGTGCCAGCAGCCCGCGAGAAACTAATGAAAAACTGTTTTTT.

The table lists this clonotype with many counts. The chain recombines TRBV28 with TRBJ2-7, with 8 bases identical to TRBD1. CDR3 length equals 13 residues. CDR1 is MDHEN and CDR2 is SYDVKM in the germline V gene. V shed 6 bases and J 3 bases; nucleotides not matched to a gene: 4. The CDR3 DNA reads TGTGCCAGCAGGGTAACAGGGGGCTACGAGCAGTACTTC. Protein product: CASRVTGGYEQYF.

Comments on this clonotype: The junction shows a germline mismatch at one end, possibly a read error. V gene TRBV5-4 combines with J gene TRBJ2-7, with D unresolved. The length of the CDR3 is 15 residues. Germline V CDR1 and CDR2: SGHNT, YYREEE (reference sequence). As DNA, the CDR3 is TGTGCCAGCAGCTTGGGCAACCCACAGATCTACGAGCAATACTTC. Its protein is CASSLGNPQIYEQYF.

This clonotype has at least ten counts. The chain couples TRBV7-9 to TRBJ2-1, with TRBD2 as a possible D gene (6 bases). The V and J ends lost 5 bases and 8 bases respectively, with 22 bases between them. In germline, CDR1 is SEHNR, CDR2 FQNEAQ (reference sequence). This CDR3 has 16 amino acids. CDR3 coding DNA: TGTGCCAGCAGCCCGGTAGGGGCTAGCGAAGAGGATGAGCAGTTCTTC. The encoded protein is CASSPVGASEEDEQFF.

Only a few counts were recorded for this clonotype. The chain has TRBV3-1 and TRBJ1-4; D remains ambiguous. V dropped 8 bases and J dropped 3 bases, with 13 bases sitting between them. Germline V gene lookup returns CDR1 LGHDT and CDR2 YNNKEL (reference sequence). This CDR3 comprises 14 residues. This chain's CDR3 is CASGRGYSNEKLFF. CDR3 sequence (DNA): TGTGCCAGCGGACGAGGGTATTCTAATGAAAAACTGTTTTTT.

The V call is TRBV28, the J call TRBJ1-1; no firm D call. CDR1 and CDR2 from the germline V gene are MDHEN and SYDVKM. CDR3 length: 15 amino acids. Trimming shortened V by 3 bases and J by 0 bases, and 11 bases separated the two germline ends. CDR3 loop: CASSLAENLNTEAFF. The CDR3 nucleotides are TGTGCCAGCAGTTTGGCCGAGAATTTGAACACTGAAGCTTTCTTT.

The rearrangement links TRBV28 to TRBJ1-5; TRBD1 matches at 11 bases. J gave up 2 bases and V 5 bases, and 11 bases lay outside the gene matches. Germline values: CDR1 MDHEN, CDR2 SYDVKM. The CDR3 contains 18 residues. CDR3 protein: CASSVGGTGGIGNQPQHF. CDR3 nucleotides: TGTGCCAGCAGTGTAGGTGGGACAGGGGGTATTGGCAATCAGCCCCAGCATTTT.

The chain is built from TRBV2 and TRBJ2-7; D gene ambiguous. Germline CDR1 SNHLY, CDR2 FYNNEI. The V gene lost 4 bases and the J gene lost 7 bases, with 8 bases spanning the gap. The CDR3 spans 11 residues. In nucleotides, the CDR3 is TGTGCCAGCAGTGCTGGAATGGAGCAGTACTTC. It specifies CASSAGMEQYF. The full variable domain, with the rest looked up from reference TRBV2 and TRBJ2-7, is EPEVTQTPSHQVTQMGQEVILRCVPISNHLYFYWYRQILGQKVEFLVSFYNNEISEKSEIFDDQFSVERPDGSNFTLKIRSTKLEDSAMYFCASSAGMEQYFGPGTRLTVT.

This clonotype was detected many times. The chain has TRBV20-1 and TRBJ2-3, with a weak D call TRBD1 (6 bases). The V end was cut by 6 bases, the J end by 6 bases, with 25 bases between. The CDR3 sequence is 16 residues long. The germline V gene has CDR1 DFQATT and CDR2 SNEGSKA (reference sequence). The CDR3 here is CSASGRARGFGDTQYF. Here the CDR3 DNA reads TGCAGTGCAAGTGGACGAGCGAGGGGGTTTGGGGATACGCAGTATTTT.

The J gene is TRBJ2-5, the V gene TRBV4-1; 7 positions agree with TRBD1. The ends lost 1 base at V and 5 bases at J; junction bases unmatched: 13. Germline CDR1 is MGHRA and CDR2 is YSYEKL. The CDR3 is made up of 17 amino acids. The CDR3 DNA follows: TGCGCCAGCAGCCAAGCCTCCACAGGGGCACGGGATGAGACCCAGTACTTC. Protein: CASSQASTGARDETQYF.

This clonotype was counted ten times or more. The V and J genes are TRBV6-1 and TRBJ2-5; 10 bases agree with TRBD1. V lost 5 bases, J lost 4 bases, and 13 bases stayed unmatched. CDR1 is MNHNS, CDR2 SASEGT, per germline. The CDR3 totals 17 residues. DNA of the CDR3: TGTGCCAGCAGTCGAGACCGGGACAGGGGTATTGGAGAGACCCAGTACTTC. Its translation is CASSRDRDRGIGETQYF.

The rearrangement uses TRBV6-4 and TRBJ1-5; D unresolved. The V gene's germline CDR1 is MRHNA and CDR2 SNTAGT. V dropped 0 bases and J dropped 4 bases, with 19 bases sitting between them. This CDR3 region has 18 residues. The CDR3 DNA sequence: TGTGCCAGCAGTGACTCCCCTGGACTGGCGGGGAGTAATCAGCCCCAGCATTTT. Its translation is CASSDSPGLAGSNQPQHF.

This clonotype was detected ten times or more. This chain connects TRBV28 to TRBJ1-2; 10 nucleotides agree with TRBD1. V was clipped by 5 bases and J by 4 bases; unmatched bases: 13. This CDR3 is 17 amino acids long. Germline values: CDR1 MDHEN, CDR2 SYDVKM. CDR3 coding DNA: TGTGCCAGCAGTCCGGTTTCCGGGACAGGGGCATTCTATGGCTACACCTTC. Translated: CASSPVSGTGAFYGYTF.

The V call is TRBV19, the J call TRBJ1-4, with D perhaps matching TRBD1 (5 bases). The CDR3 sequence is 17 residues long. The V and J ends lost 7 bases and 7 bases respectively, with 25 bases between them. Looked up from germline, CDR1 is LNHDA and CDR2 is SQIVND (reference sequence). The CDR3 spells CASTNPGSPRETEKLFF. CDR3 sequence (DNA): TGTGCCAGTACCAATCCCGGGTCCCCCAGGGAGACTGAAAAACTGTTTTTT.

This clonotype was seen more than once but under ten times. CDR3 sequence reads: CATSDYQNTEAFF. For the CDR3, the DNA is TGTGCCACCAGTGATTATCAGAACACTGAAGCTTTCTTT. This chain links TRBV24-1 with TRBJ1-1; D ambiguous. From germline, CDR1 is KGHDR and CDR2 SFDVKD. V lost 2 bases and J lost 1, with 4 bases in between. There are 13 residues in the CDR3.

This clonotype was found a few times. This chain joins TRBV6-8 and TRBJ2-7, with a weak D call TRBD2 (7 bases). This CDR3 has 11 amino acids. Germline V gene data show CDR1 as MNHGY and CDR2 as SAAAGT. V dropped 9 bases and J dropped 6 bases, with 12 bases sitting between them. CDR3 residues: CARGGQPEQYF. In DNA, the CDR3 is TGTGCCAGGGGGGGGCAGCCCGAGCAGTACTTC.

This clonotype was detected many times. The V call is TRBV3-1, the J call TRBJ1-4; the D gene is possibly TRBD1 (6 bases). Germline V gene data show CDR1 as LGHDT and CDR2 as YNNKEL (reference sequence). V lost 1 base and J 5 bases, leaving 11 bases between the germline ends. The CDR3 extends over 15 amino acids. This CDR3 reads CASSQGWQGNEKLFF. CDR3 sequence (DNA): TGTGCCAGCAGCCAAGGGTGGCAGGGGAATGAAAAACTGTTTTTT.

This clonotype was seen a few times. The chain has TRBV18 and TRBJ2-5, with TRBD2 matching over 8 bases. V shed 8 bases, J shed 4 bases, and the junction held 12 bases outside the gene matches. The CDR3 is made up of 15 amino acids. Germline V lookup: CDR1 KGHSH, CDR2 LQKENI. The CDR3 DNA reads TGTGCCAGCCCACTCGGGACTAGGTTCATAGAGACCCAGTACTTC. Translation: CASPLGTRFIETQYF.

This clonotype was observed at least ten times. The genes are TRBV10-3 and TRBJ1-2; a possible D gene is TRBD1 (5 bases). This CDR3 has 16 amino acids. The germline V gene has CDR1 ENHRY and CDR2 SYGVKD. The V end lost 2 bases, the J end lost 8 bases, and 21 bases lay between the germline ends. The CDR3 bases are TGTGCCATCAGTGAGCACCGGGACGGGGAGCCGGGGGGCTACACCTTC. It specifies CAISEHRDGEPGGYTF.

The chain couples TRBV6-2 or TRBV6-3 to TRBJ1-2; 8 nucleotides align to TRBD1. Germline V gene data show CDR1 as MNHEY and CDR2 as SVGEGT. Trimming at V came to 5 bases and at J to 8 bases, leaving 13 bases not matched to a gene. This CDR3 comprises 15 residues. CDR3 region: CASSHNRQGTGGYTF. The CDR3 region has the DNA TGTGCCAGCAGTCACAACCGACAGGGGACAGGAGGCTACACCTTC.

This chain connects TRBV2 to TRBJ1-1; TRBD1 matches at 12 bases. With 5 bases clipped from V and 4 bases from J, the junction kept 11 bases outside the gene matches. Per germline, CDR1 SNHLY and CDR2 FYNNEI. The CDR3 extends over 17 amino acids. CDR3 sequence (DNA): TGTGCCAGCAGTTTACGCGGGACAGGGGGCTTTTCCACTGAAGCTTTCTTT. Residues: CASSLRGTGGFSTEAFF.